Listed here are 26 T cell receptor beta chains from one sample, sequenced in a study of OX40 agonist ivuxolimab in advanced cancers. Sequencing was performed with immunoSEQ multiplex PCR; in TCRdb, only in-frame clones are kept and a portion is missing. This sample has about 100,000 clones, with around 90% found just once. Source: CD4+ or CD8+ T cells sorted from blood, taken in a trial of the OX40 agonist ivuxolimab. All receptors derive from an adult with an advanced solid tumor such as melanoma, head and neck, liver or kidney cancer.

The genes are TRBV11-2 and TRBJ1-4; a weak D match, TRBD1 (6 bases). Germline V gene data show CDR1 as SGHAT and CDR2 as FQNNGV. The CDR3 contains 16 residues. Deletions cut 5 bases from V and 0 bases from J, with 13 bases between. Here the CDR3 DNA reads TGTGCCAGCAGCCCGGGACAACCGGCAACTAATGAAAAACTGTTTTTT. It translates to CASSPGQPATNEKLFF.

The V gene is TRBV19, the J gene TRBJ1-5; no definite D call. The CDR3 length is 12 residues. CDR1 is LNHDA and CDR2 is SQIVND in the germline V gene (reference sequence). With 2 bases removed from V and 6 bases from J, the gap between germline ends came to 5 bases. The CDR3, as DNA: TGTGCCAGTAGTATATTGTCTCAGCCCCAGCATTTT. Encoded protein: CASSILSQPQHF.

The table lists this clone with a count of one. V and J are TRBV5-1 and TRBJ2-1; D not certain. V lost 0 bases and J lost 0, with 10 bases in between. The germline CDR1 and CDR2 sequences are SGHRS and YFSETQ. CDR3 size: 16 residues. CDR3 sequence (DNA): TGCGCCAGCAGCTTGGGACTTACCTCCTCCTACAATGAGCAGTTCTTC. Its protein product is CASSLGLTSSYNEQFF.

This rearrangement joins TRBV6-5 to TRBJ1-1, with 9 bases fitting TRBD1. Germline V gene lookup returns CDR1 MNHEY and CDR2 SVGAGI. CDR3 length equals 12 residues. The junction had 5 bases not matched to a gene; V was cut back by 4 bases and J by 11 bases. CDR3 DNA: TGTGCCAGCAGTTCGACAGGGGGAGGGGCTTTCTTT. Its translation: CASSSTGGGAFF.

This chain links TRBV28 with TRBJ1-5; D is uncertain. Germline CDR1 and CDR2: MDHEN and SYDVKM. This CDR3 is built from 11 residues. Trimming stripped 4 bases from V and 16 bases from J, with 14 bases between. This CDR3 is CASSSITTYHF. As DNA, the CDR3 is TGTGCCAGCAGTTCAATAACAACATACCATTTT.

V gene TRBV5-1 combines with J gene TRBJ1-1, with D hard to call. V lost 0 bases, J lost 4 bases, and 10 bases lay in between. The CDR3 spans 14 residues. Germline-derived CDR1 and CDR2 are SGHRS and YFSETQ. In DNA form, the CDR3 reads TGCGCCAGCAGCTTGGAGGGTAGGACCACTGAAGCTTTCTTT. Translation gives CASSLEGRTTEAFF.

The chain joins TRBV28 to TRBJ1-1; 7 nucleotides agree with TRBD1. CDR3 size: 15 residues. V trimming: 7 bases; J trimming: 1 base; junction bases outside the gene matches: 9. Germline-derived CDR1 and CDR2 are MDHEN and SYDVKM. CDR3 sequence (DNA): TGTGCCAGCACCTCTACAGGGGCCGGGAACACTGAAGCTTTCTTT. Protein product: CASTSTGAGNTEAFF.

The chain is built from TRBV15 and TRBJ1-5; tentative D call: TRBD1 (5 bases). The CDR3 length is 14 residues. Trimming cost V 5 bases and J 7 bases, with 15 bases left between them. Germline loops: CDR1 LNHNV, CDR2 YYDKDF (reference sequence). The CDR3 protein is CATSRDLTGQPQHF. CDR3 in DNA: TGTGCCACCAGCCGGGACCTCACCGGCCAGCCCCAGCATTTT.

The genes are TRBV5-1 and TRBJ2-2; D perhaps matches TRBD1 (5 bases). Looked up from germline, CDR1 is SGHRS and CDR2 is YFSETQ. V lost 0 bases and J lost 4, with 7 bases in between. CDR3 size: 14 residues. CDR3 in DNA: TGCGCCAGCAGCTTGGTACAGGCCACCGGGGAGCTGTTTTTT. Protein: CASSLVQATGELFF.

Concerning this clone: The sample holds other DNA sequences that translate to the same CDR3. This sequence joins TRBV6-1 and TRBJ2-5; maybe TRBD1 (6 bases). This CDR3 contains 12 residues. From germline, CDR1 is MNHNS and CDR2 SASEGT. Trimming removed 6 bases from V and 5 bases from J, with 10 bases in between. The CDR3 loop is CASRQGGETQYF. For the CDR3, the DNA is TGTGCCAGCAGACAGGGCGGGGAGACCCAGTACTTC.

The CDR3 nucleotides read TGTGCCAGCAGGGGACAGTATAATTCACCCCTCCACTTT. Its translation: CASRGQYNSPLHF. This chain links TRBV6-5 with TRBJ1-6; 7 bases fit TRBD1. Germline CDR1 reads MNHEY; CDR2 reads SVGAGI. The ends lost 6 bases at V and 4 bases at J; junction bases unmatched: 0. CDR3 size: 13 residues.

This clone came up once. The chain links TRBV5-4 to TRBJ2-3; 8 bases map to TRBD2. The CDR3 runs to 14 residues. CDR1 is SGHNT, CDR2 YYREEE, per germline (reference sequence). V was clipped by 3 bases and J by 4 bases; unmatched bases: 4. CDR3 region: CASSSPAGADTQYF. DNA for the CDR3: TGTGCCAGCAGCTCCCCAGCGGGAGCAGATACGCAGTATTTT.

The CDR3 coding sequence is TGCGCCAGCAGCTCGTTTTCAGGGTCTAACACTGAAGCTTTCTTT. Protein: CASSSFSGSNTEAFF. This chain connects TRBV5-1 to TRBJ1-1; a possible D gene is TRBD1 (5 bases). V shed 3 bases and J shed 2 bases, with 14 bases lying between them. Germline CDR1 is SGHRS and CDR2 is YFSETQ. CDR3 size: 15 residues.

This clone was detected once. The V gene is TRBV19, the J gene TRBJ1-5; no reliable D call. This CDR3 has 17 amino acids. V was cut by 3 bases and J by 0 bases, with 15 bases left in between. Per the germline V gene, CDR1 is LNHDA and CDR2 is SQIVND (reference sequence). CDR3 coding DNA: TGTGCCAGTAGTATGATCTTCGGGCGGAATAGCAATCAGCCCCAGCATTTT. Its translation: CASSMIFGRNSNQPQHF. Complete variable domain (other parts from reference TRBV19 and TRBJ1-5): DGGITQSPKYLFRKEGQNVTLSCEQNLNHDAMYWYRQDPGQGLRLIYYSQIVNDFQKGDIAEGYSVSREKKESFPLTVTSAQKNPTAFYLCASSMIFGRNSNQPQHFGDGTRLSIL.

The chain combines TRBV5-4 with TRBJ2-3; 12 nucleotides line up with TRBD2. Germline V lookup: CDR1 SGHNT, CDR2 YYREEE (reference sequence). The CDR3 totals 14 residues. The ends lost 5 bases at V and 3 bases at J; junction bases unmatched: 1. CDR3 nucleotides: TGTGCCAGCAGTCTAGCGGGGGGGACAGATACGCAGTATTTT. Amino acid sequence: CASSLAGGTDTQYF.

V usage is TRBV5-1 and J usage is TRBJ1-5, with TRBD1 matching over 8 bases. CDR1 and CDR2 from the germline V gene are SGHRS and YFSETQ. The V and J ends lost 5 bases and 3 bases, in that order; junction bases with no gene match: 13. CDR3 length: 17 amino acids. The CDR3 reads CASRYWRTGNDNQPQHF. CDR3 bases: TGCGCCAGCAGGTACTGGCGGACAGGGAATGACAATCAGCCCCAGCATTTT. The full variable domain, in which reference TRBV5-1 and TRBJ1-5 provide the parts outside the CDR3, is KAGVTQTPRYLIKTRGQQVTLSCSPISGHRSVSWYQQTPGQGLQFLFEYFSETQRNKGNFPGRFSGRQFSNSRSEMNVSTLELGDSALYLCASRYWRTGNDNQPQHFGDGTRLSIL.

CDR3 bases: TGCGCCAGCAGCCAAGGGACTAGCGGAAGCACAGATACGCAGTATTTT. This codes for CASSQGTSGSTDTQYF. The J gene is TRBJ2-3, the V gene TRBV4-1, with 10 bases fitting TRBD2. The CDR3 has 16 residues. V gave up 1 base and J gave up 0 bases; unmatched junction bases: 1. CDR1 is MGHRA and CDR2 is YSYEKL in the germline V gene.

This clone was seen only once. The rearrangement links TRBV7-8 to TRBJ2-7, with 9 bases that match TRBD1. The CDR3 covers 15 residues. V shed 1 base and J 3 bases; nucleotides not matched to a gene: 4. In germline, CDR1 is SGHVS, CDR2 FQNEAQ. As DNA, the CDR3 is TGTGCCAGCAGCTTAGTAAGACAGGGGGACTACGAGCAGTACTTC. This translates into CASSLVRQGDYEQYF.

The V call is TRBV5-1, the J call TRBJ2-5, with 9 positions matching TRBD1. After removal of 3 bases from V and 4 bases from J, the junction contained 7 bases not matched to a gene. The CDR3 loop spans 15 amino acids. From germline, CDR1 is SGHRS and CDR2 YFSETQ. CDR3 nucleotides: TGCGCCAGCAGCTCACGTACAGGGGGCACAGAGACCCAGTACTTC. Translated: CASSSRTGGTETQYF.

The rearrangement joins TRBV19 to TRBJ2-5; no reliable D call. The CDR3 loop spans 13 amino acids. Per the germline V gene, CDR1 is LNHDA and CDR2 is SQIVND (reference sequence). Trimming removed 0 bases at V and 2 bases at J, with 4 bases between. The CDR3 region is CASSIDVQETQYF. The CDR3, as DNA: TGTGCCAGTAGTATAGATGTACAAGAGACCCAGTACTTC.

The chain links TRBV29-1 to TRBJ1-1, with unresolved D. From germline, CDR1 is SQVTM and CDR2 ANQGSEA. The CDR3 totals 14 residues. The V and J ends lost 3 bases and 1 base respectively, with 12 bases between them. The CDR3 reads CSVDGWSGNTEAFF. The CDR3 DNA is TGCAGCGTTGATGGGTGGTCTGGGAACACTGAAGCTTTCTTT.

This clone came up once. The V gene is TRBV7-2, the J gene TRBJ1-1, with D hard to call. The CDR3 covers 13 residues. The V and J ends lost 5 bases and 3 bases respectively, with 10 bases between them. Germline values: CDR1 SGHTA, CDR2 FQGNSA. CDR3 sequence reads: CASSPMADTEAFF. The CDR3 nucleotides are TGTGCCAGCAGCCCAATGGCGGACACTGAAGCTTTCTTT.

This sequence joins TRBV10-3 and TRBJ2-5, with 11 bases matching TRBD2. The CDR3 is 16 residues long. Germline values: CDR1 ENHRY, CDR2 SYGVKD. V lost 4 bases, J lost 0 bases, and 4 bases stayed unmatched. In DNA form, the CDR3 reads TGTGCCATCAGTGCCGGACTAGCGGGCAACCAAGAGACCCAGTACTTC. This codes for CAISAGLAGNQETQYF.

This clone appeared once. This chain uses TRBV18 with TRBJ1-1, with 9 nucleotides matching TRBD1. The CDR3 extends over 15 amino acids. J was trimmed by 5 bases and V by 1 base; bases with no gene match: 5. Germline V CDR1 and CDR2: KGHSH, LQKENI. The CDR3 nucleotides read TGTGCCAGCTCACCACGGGACAGGGATCGGACTGAAGCTTTCTTT. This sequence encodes CASSPRDRDRTEAFF.

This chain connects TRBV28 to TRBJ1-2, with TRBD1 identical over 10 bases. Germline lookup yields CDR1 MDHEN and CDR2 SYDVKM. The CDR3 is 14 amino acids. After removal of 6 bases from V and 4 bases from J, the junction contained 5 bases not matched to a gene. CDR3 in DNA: TGTGCCAGCAGACCGACAGGGGGCGGCTATGGCTACACCTTC. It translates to CASRPTGGGYGYTF.

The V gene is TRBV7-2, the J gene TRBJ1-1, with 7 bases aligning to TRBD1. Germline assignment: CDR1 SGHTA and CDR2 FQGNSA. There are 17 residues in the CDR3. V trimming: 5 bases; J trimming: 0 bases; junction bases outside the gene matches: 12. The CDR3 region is CASSLQPGTVMNTEAFF. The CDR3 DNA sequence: TGTGCCAGCAGCCTTCAACCCGGGACAGTCATGAACACTGAAGCTTTCTTT.